This TCR beta chain comes out of a study of CD8+CD57+ T cells in acquired aplastic anemia. CD8+CD57+ cell expansion had been shown by flow cytometry in patients chosen for sequencing. Only a few counts were recorded for this clonotype. Trimming removed 1 base from V and 5 bases from J, with 11 bases in between. This CDR3 is built from 14 residues. The germline V gene encodes CDR1 SGHNT and CDR2 YENEEA. TCR beta VDJ combinations and CDR3 sequences were profiled from genomic DNA. TCRdb called the reads again in MiXCR, with one record for every CDR3 protein. The table records 150,000 to 200,000 distinct CDR3 sequences, around half of them present only once.

V is TRBV11-3 and J is TRBJ2-5; weak D call: TRBD1 (7 bases). The source of this sequence is a human donor with aplastic anemia. Sequenced material: sorted CD4+, CD8+, or CD8+CD57+ T cells (not recorded which) from PBMCs. The CDR3 sequence is CASSLVPGGETQYF. CDR3 sequence (DNA): TGTGCCAGCAGCTTAGTACCAGGGGGGGAGACCCAGTACTTC.